The rows below give T cell receptor beta chains drawn from one sample of a study of control samples from healthy donors and cancer patients. The data were produced by immunoSEQ multiplex PCR, yet TCRdb's version contains in-frame clones alone and is incomplete. The table has a few hundred thousand clones, over 75% seen once. Sequences were obtained from PBMCs. These receptors were collected from a man aged 40-49 years with head and neck cancer. The CDR3 runs from the conserved cysteine through the conserved F or W. Each record gives: D gene, V gene, clone size, J gene, CDR3 protein, CDR3 DNA. A D gene is named only where the DNA matches it firmly. Only some rows state a clone size, as once, few, many or a class for expanded clones.

d_call: TRBD1
v_call: TRBV6-2/TRBV6-3
clone_size: -
j_call: TRBJ1-1
cdr3_aa: CASSQNRGTEAFF
cdr3_nt: TGTGCCAGCAGTCAAAACAGGGGTACTGAAGCTTTCTTT

d_call: TRBD1
v_call: TRBV19
clone_size: once
j_call: TRBJ1-5
cdr3_aa: CASSISGQGNQPQHF
cdr3_nt: TGTGCCAGTAGCATATCTGGACAGGGCAATCAGCCCCAGCATTTT

d_call: TRBD1
v_call: TRBV11-2
clone_size: -
j_call: TRBJ2-1
cdr3_aa: CASSFTGTVQNEQFF
cdr3_nt: TGTGCCAGCAGCTTTACTGGGACAGTACAGAATGAGCAGTTCTTC

d_call: -
v_call: TRBV11-2
clone_size: -
j_call: TRBJ1-5
cdr3_aa: CASSSRLKDQPQHF
cdr3_nt: TGTGCCAGCAGCTCACGCTTGAAGGATCAGCCCCAGCATTTT

d_call: -
v_call: TRBV28
clone_size: few
j_call: TRBJ1-5
cdr3_aa: CASSPPGPTNSPQHF
cdr3_nt: TGTGCCAGCAGTCCGCCGGGACCAACGAATTCGCCCCAGCATTTT

d_call: TRBD1
v_call: TRBV28
clone_size: -
j_call: TRBJ1-2
cdr3_aa: CASSPSPDRPNYGYTF
cdr3_nt: TGTGCCAGCAGTCCATCCCCGGACAGGCCGAACTATGGCTACACCTTC

d_call: -
v_call: TRBV3-1/TRBV3-2
clone_size: -
j_call: TRBJ2-1
cdr3_aa: CASSSQASSYNEQFF
cdr3_nt: TGTGCCAGCAGCTCACAGGCGAGCTCCTACAATGAGCAGTTCTTC

d_call: TRBD1
v_call: TRBV27
clone_size: -
j_call: TRBJ1-1
cdr3_aa: CASSRNRGNTEAFF
cdr3_nt: TGTGCCAGCAGTCGAAACAGGGGGAACACTGAAGCTTTCTTT

d_call: -
v_call: TRBV5-5
clone_size: -
j_call: TRBJ2-3
cdr3_aa: CASSLGTVASADTQYF
cdr3_nt: TGTGCCAGCAGCTTGGGGACAGTGGCGTCGGCAGATACGCAGTATTTT

d_call: TRBD1
v_call: TRBV14
clone_size: -
j_call: TRBJ1-6
cdr3_aa: CASSGQGGPNSPLHF
cdr3_nt: TGTGCCAGCAGCGGACAGGGAGGACCGAATTCACCCCTCCACTTT

d_call: TRBD1
v_call: TRBV19
clone_size: -
j_call: TRBJ2-7
cdr3_aa: CASSTSSRDSYEQYF
cdr3_nt: TGTGCCAGTAGTACTTCCTCCCGGGACAGCTACGAGCAGTACTTC

d_call: -
v_call: TRBV5-1
clone_size: -
j_call: TRBJ1-1
cdr3_aa: CASSLAPGRGNTEAFF
cdr3_nt: TGCGCCAGCAGCTTGGCCCCGGGACGGGGGAACACTGAAGCTTTCTTT

d_call: -
v_call: TRBV14
clone_size: -
j_call: TRBJ2-1
cdr3_aa: CASSQDLAWASGEQFF
cdr3_nt: TGTGCCAGCAGCCAAGATTTAGCTTGGGCGAGTGGGGAGCAGTTCTTC

d_call: -
v_call: TRBV7-9
clone_size: -
j_call: TRBJ1-5
cdr3_aa: CASSFNSEDQPQHF
cdr3_nt: TGTGCCAGCAGCTTTAATAGTGAGGATCAGCCCCAGCATTTT

d_call: -
v_call: TRBV24-1
clone_size: -
j_call: TRBJ2-2
cdr3_aa: CATGNTGELFF
cdr3_nt: TGTGCCACCGGGAACACCGGGGAGCTGTTTTTT

d_call: TRBD2
v_call: TRBV19
clone_size: -
j_call: TRBJ2-7
cdr3_aa: CASSITSGDYEQYF
cdr3_nt: TGTGCCAGTAGTATCACTAGCGGGGACTACGAGCAGTACTTC

d_call: TRBD1
v_call: TRBV19
clone_size: -
j_call: TRBJ2-1
cdr3_aa: CASSLTGWYNEQFF
cdr3_nt: TGTGCCAGTAGCCTGACAGGGTGGTACAATGAGCAGTTCTTC

d_call: -
v_call: TRBV6-5
clone_size: -
j_call: TRBJ1-1
cdr3_aa: CASSYGRGRMNTEAFF
cdr3_nt: TGTGCCAGCAGTTACGGCAGGGGCCGCATGAACACTGAAGCTTTCTTT

d_call: TRBD1
v_call: TRBV7-2
clone_size: -
j_call: TRBJ1-2
cdr3_aa: CASSLVVGQGPGYTF
cdr3_nt: TGTGCCAGCAGCTTAGTGGTGGGACAGGGACCTGGCTACACCTTC

d_call: TRBD1
v_call: TRBV19
clone_size: -
j_call: TRBJ1-1
cdr3_aa: CASSIKDRAYTEAFF
cdr3_nt: TGTGCCAGTAGTATAAAGGACAGGGCCTACACTGAAGCTTTCTTT

d_call: -
v_call: TRBV4-1
clone_size: -
j_call: TRBJ2-1
cdr3_aa: CASSQEEPRESSYNEQFF
cdr3_nt: TGCGCCAGCAGCCAAGAAGAACCTCGGGAGAGCTCCTACAATGAGCAGTTCTTC

d_call: -
v_call: TRBV19
clone_size: -
j_call: TRBJ2-7
cdr3_aa: CASSIPGSYEQYF
cdr3_nt: TGTGCCAGTAGTATACCTGGAAGCTACGAGCAGTACTTC

d_call: -
v_call: TRBV4-2
clone_size: few
j_call: TRBJ1-1
cdr3_aa: CASSQDSLNAAEAFF
cdr3_nt: TGTGCCAGCAGCCAAGATTCCCTAAACGCCGCTGAAGCTTTCTTT

d_call: -
v_call: TRBV4-2
clone_size: -
j_call: TRBJ2-7
cdr3_aa: CASSQGRNSYEQYF
cdr3_nt: TGTGCCAGCAGCCAAGGACGGAACTCCTACGAGCAGTACTTC

d_call: TRBD2
v_call: TRBV6-5
clone_size: few
j_call: TRBJ2-7
cdr3_aa: CASSYGEGPYEQYF
cdr3_nt: TGTGCCAGCAGTTACGGGGAGGGGCCCTACGAGCAGTACTTC

d_call: TRBD1
v_call: TRBV24-1
clone_size: -
j_call: TRBJ2-1
cdr3_aa: CATSDFPDRGDTEQFF
cdr3_nt: TGTGCCACCAGTGATTTCCCGGACAGGGGAGATACTGAGCAGTTCTTC

d_call: TRBD1
v_call: TRBV4-1
clone_size: once
j_call: TRBJ1-3
cdr3_aa: CASSHQQGGSGNTIYF
cdr3_nt: TGCGCCAGCAGCCACCAACAGGGGGGATCTGGAAACACCATATATTTT

d_call: TRBD1
v_call: TRBV5-1
clone_size: once
j_call: TRBJ1-2
cdr3_aa: CASSLERQGGGYTF
cdr3_nt: TGCGCCAGCAGCTTGGAACGACAGGGAGGTGGCTACACCTTC

d_call: -
v_call: TRBV18
clone_size: -
j_call: TRBJ2-5
cdr3_aa: CASSPPYRPETQYF
cdr3_nt: TGTGCCAGCTCACCACCGTACAGGCCAGAGACCCAGTACTTC

d_call: -
v_call: TRBV29-1
clone_size: -
j_call: TRBJ1-4
cdr3_aa: CSVGRGTNEKLFF
cdr3_nt: TGCAGCGTTGGCCGGGGAACTAATGAAAAACTGTTTTTT

d_call: TRBD1
v_call: TRBV28
clone_size: -
j_call: TRBJ1-5
cdr3_aa: CASSIRDRSQPQHF
cdr3_nt: TGTGCCAGCAGTATTCGGGACAGGTCTCAGCCCCAGCATTTT

d_call: -
v_call: TRBV27
clone_size: -
j_call: TRBJ2-2
cdr3_aa: CAIGQRNTGELFF
cdr3_nt: TGTGCCATAGGACAGAGGAACACCGGGGAGCTGTTTTTT

d_call: TRBD2
v_call: TRBV13
clone_size: -
j_call: TRBJ2-5
cdr3_aa: CASSRITEELASTQKGETQYF
cdr3_nt: TGTGCCAGCAGCCGCATTACCGAGGAACTAGCGTCTACTCAAAAAGGAGAGACCCAGTACTTC

d_call: TRBD1
v_call: TRBV5-6
clone_size: -
j_call: TRBJ2-7
cdr3_aa: CASSVGTGYEQYF
cdr3_nt: TGTGCCAGCAGCGTAGGGACAGGCTACGAGCAGTACTTC

d_call: -
v_call: TRBV27
clone_size: -
j_call: TRBJ1-1
cdr3_aa: CASMLGIVAFF
cdr3_nt: TGTGCCAGCATGCTCGGGATTGTGGCTTTCTTT

d_call: -
v_call: TRBV28
clone_size: -
j_call: TRBJ1-5
cdr3_aa: CASSLSVGLEQPQHF
cdr3_nt: TGTGCCAGCAGTTTATCGGTGGGGCTGGAGCAGCCCCAGCATTTT

d_call: TRBD1
v_call: TRBV6-5
clone_size: few
j_call: TRBJ1-2
cdr3_aa: CASRSADRQGYTF
cdr3_nt: TGTGCCAGCAGATCCGCGGACAGGCAAGGCTACACCTTC

d_call: -
v_call: TRBV5-4
clone_size: -
j_call: TRBJ2-1
cdr3_aa: CASSLGRVGDYNEQFF
cdr3_nt: TGTGCCAGCAGCTTGGGGAGGGTAGGAGACTACAATGAGCAGTTCTTC

d_call: -
v_call: TRBV14
clone_size: -
j_call: TRBJ2-1
cdr3_aa: CASSHSTSSEQFF
cdr3_nt: TGTGCCAGCAGCCACTCCACTAGCAGTGAGCAGTTCTTC

d_call: -
v_call: TRBV11-3
clone_size: -
j_call: TRBJ2-1
cdr3_aa: CASSSPRLGGEQFF
cdr3_nt: TGTGCCAGCAGCTCACCTCGATTGGGGGGTGAGCAGTTCTTC

d_call: TRBD1
v_call: TRBV4-1
clone_size: -
j_call: TRBJ2-7
cdr3_aa: CASSQGAQGAITPSYEQYF
cdr3_nt: TGCGCCAGCAGCCAAGGAGCCCAGGGGGCTATCACTCCGTCCTACGAGCAGTACTTC

d_call: TRBD2
v_call: TRBV12-5
clone_size: -
j_call: TRBJ2-1
cdr3_aa: CASGLGSGTPPEQFF
cdr3_nt: TGTGCTAGTGGTTTGGGTAGCGGGACTCCTCCTGAGCAGTTCTTC

d_call: TRBD2
v_call: TRBV10-2
clone_size: -
j_call: TRBJ2-7
cdr3_aa: CASRTDGIVAGVGEQYF
cdr3_nt: TGCGCCAGCAGAACAGACGGAATAGTAGCGGGAGTCGGGGAGCAGTACTTC

d_call: -
v_call: TRBV9
clone_size: few
j_call: TRBJ1-5
cdr3_aa: CASSVGGEGNQPQHF
cdr3_nt: TGTGCCAGCAGCGTAGGGGGCGAGGGCAATCAGCCCCAGCATTTT

d_call: TRBD1
v_call: TRBV18
clone_size: once
j_call: TRBJ2-7
cdr3_aa: CASSRQQGTYEQYF
cdr3_nt: TGTGCCAGCTCACGACAACAGGGGACCTACGAGCAGTACTTC

d_call: TRBD2
v_call: TRBV19
clone_size: once
j_call: TRBJ2-2
cdr3_aa: CASSIDAGGPTGELFF
cdr3_nt: TGTGCCAGTAGTATAGATGCGGGAGGGCCCACCGGGGAGCTGTTTTTT

d_call: -
v_call: TRBV5-1
clone_size: -
j_call: TRBJ2-7
cdr3_aa: CASSLWSRGYEQYF
cdr3_nt: TGCGCCAGCAGCCTGTGGTCCAGGGGATACGAGCAGTACTTC

d_call: TRBD2
v_call: TRBV2
clone_size: -
j_call: TRBJ2-1
cdr3_aa: CASTRLAGRDEQFF
cdr3_nt: TGTGCCAGTACCCGACTAGCGGGAAGGGATGAGCAGTTCTTC

d_call: -
v_call: TRBV27
clone_size: -
j_call: TRBJ1-1
cdr3_aa: CASSSTVGGHEAFF
cdr3_nt: TGTGCCAGCAGTTCCACGGTCGGGGGGCACGAAGCTTTCTTT